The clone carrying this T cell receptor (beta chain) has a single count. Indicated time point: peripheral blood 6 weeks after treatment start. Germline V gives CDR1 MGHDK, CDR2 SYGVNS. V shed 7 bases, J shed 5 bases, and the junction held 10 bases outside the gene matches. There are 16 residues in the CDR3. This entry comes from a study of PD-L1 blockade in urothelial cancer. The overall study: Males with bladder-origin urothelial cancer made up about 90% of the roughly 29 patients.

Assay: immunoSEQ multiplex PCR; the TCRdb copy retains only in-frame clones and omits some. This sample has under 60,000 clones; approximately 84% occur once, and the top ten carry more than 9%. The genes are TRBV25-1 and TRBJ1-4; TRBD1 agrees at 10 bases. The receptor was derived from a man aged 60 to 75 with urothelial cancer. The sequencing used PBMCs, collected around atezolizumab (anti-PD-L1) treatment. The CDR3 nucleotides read TGTGCCAGCACCGAGACCTGGACAGGGGGAAATGAAAAACTGTTTTTT. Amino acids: CASTETWTGGNEKLFF. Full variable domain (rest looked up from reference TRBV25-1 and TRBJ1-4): EADIYQTPRYLVIGTGKKITLECSQTMGHDKMYWYQQDPGMELHLIHYSYGVNSTEKGDLSSESTVSRIRTEHFPLTLESARPSHTSQYLCASTETWTGGNEKLFFGSGTQLSVL.